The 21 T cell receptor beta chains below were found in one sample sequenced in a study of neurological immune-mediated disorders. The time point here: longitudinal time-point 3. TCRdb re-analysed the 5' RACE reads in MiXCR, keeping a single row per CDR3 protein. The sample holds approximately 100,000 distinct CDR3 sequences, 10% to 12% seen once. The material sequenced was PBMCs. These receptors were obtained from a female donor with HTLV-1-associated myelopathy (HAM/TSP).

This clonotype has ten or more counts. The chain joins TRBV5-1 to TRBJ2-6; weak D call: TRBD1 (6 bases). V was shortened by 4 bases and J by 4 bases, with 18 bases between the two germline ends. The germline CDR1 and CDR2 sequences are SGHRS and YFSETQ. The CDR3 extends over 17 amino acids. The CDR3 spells CASSPQPQGSGANVLTF. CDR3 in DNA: TGCGCCAGCAGCCCCCAACCCCAGGGGTCCGGGGCCAACGTCCTGACTTTC.

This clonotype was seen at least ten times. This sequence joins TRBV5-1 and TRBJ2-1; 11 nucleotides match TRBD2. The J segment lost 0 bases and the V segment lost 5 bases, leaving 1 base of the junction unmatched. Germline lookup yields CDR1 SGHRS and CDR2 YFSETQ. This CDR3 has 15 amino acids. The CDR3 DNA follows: TGCGCCAGCAGACTAGCGGGGGACTCCTACAATGAGCAGTTCTTC. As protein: CASRLAGDSYNEQFF.

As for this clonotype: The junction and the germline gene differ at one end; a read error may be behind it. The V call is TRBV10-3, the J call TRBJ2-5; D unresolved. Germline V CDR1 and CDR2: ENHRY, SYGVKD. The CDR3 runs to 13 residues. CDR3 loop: CVIRTAGQETQYF. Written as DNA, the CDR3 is TGTGTCATCAGGACGGCCGGGCAAGAGACCCAGTACTTC.

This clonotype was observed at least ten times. The CDR3 nucleotides are TGCGCCAGCAGCCCTCCGGGTGGGGGGATGAACACCGGGGAGCTGTTTTTT. As protein: CASSPPGGGMNTGELFF. The chain employs TRBV5-1 and TRBJ2-2, with D perhaps matching TRBD2 (6 bases). Germline V CDR1 and CDR2: SGHRS, YFSETQ. The CDR3 is made up of 17 amino acids. V shed 4 bases and J shed 1 base, with 17 bases lying between them.

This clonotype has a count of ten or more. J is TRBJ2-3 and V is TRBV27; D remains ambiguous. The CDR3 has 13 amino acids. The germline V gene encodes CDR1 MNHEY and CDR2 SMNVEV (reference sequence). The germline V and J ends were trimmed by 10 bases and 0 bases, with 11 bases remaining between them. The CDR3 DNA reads TGTGCCACCCGTCGGGTTAGCACAGATACGCAGTATTTT. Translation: CATRRVSTDTQYF.

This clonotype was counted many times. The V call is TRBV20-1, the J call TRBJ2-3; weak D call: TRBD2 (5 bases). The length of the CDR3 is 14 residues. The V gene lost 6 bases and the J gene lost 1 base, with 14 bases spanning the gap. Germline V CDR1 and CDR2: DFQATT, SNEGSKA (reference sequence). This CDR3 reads CSAGEVRGTDTQYF. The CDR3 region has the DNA TGCAGTGCCGGTGAGGTGAGGGGCACAGATACGCAGTATTTT.

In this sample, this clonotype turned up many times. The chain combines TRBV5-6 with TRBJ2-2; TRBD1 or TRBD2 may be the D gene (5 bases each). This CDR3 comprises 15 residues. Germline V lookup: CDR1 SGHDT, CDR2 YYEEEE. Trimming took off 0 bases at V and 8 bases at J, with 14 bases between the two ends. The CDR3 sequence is CASSLAGQARGELFF. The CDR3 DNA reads TGTGCCAGCAGCTTGGCGGGGCAGGCACGAGGGGAGCTGTTTTTT.

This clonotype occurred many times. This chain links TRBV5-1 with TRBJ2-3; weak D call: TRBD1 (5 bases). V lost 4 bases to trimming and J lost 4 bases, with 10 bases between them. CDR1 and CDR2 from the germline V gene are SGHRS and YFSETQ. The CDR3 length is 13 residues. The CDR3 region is CASSPEGADTQYF. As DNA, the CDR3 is TGCGCCAGCAGCCCGGAAGGGGCAGATACGCAGTATTTT.

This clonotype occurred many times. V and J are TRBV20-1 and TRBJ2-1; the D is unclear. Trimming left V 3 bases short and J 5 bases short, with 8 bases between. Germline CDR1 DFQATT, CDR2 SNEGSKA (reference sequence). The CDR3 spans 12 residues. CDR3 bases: TGCAGTGCTAGCCCGTTGAACAATGAGCAGTTCTTC. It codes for CSASPLNNEQFF.

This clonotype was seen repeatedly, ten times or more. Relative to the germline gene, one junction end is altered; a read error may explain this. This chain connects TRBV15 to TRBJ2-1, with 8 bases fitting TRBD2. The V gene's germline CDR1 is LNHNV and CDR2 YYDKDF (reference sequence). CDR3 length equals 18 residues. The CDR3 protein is CATSRDSVSGGPNNEQFF. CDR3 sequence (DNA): TGTGCTACCAGCAGAGATTCGGTGTCGGGGGGGCCCAACAATGAGCAGTTCTTC.

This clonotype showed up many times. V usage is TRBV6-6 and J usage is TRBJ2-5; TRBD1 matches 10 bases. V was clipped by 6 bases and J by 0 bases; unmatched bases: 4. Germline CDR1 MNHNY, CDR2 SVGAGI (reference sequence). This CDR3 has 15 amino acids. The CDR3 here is CASSADRGNQETQYF. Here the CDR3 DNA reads TGTGCCAGCAGCGCGGACAGGGGGAACCAAGAGACCCAGTACTTC.

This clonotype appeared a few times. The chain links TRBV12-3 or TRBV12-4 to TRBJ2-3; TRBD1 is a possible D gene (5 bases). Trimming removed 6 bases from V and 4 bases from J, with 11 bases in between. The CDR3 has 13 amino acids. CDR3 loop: CASSLDSPDTQYF. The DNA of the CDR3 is TGTGCCAGCAGCCTTGACAGTCCAGATACGCAGTATTTT.

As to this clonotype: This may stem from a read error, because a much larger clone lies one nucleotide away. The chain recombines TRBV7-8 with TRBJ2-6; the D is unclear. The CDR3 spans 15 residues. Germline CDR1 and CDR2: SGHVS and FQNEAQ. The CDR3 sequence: CASSLLGSGDNVLTF. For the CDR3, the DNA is TGTGCCAGCAGCCTGCTGGGATCTGGGGACAACGTCCTGACTTTC.

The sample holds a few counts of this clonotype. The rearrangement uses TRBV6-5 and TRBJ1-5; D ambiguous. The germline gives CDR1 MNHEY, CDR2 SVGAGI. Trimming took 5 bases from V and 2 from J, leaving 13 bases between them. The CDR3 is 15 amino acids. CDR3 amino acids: CASSTTGTGNQPQHF. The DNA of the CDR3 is TGTGCCAGCAGTACGACGGGTACGGGCAATCAGCCCCAGCATTTT.

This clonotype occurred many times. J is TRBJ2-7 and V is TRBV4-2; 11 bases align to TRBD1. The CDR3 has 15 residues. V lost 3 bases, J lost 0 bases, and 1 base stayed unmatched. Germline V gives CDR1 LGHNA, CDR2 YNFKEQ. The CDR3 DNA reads TGTGCCAGCAGCCAGGGACAGGGGGTCTCCTACGAGCAGTACTTC. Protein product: CASSQGQGVSYEQYF.

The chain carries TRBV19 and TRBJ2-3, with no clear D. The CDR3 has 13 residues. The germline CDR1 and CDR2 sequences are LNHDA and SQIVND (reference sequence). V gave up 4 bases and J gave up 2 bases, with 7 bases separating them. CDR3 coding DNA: TGTGCCAGTAGTACCTCTCCCACAGATACGCAGTATTTT. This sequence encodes CASSTSPTDTQYF.

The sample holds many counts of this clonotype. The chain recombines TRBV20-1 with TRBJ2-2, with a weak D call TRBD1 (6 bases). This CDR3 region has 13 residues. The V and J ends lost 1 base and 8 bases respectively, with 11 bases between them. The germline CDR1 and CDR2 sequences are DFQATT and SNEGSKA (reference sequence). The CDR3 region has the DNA TGCAGTGCTAGAGGACAGGAGATAGGGGAGCTGTTTTTT. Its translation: CSARGQEIGELFF.

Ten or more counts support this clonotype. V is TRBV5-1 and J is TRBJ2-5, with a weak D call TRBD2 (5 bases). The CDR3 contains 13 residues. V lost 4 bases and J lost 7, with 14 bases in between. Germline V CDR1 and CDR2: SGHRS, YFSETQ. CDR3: CASSPEMGRTQYF. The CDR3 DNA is TGCGCCAGCAGCCCGGAGATGGGGAGGACCCAGTACTTC.

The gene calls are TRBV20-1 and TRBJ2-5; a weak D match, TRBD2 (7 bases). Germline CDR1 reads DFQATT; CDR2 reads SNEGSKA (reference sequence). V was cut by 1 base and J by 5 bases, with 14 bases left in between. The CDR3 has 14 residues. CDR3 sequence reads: CSARVGGGGETQYF. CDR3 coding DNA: TGCAGTGCTAGAGTGGGTGGGGGGGGCGAGACCCAGTACTTC.

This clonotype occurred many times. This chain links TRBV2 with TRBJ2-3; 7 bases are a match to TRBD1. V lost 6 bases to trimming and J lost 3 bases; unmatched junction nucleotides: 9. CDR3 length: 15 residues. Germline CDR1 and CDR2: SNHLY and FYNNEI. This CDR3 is CASRNQGVRTDTQYF. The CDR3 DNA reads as TGTGCCAGCAGGAATCAGGGGGTTCGGACAGATACGCAGTATTTT.

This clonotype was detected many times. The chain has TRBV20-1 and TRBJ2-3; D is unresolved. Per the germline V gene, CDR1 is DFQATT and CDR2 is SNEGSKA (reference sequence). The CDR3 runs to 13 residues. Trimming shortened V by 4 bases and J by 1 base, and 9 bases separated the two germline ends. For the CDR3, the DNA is TGCAGTGCTAACCCCAGCGGCACAGATACGCAGTATTTT. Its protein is CSANPSGTDTQYF.